This T cell receptor beta chain was obtained from a study of blood T cell repertoires in COVID-19. Study at large: Samples of COVID-19 (acute and convalescent) were obtained from the United States, Italy and Spain.

Sequenced by immunoSEQ multiplex PCR; TCRdb stores in-frame clones only, minus some. This table has under 70,000 clones, 90% appearing once. Sequencing used peripheral blood. This clonotype originated in a man aged 55 to 70 with active COVID-19.

The CDR3 sequence is CASSLTGWISTDTQYF. The CDR3 DNA sequence: TGTGCCAGCAGCCTTACAGGGTGGATTAGCACAGATACGCAGTATTTT. The chain links TRBV7-2 to TRBJ2-3, with TRBD1 as a possible D gene (6 bases). The CDR3 is made up of 16 amino acids. V was trimmed by 5 bases and J by 0 bases, leaving 15 bases between them. Germline V gene data show CDR1 as SGHTA and CDR2 as FQGNSA.